Listed below are T cell receptor beta chains from one sample, sequenced in a study of CD4 T cells in relation to SARS-CoV-2 and coronaviruses. TCRdb's copy holds only in-frame clones and misses some; the assay was immunoSEQ multiplex PCR. The sample lists 25,000 to 30,000 clones; 74% were seen once. No antigen has been identified for these receptors. Sequenced material: CD4+ T cells from PBMCs, cultured in vitro. These receptors were obtained from a human donor in good health. CDR3s include the opening cysteine and the closing phenylalanine or tryptophan. D genes are given only for firm matches. Clone size is shown for a subset of rows, as once, few, many or a class of expanded clone.

d_gene	j_gene	abundance	v_gene	CDR3nt	CDR3aa
.	TRBJ1-2	.	TRBV9	TGTGCCAGCAGCGGAAGGACGGTTTATGGCTACACCTTC	CASSGRTVYGYTF
.	TRBJ2-1	.	TRBV10-3	TGTGCCATCAGTGAGCCTTCAGCGGGTGAGCAGTTCTTC	CAISEPSAGEQFF
.	TRBJ2-3	.	TRBV3-1/TRBV3-2	TGTGCCAGCGCGCAAGGTCGGGCGTCCGCTAGCACAGATACGCAGTATTTT	CASAQGRASASTDTQYF
.	TRBJ1-6	.	TRBV7-2	TGTGCCAGCAGCGTGAACCTGGGCGATCTTACCCTCCACTTT	CASSVNLGDLTLHF
.	TRBJ2-3	once	TRBV2	TGTGCCAGCAGTCGAACAGGTCATTCAGATACGCAGTATTTT	CASSRTGHSDTQYF
.	TRBJ1-6	.	TRBV19	TGTGCCAGTAGTATCACGGTAGAGACTTCACCCCTCCACTTT	CASSITVETSPLHF
.	TRBJ1-6	.	TRBV4-3	TGCGCCAGCAGCCAAGATCAGAGGAGAGGGGCAGGTTCACCCCTCCACTTT	CASSQDQRRGAGSPLHF
.	TRBJ2-1	few	TRBV18	TGTGCCAGCTCATCTAATGAGCAGTTCTTC	CASSSNEQFF
.	TRBJ2-7	.	TRBV12-3/TRBV12-4	TGTGCCAGCAGTTTCCAAGTATACGAGCAGTACTTC	CASSFQVYEQYF
.	TRBJ2-2	few	TRBV5-1	TGCGCCAGCACCCCGGGACCTCGTGATTCCGGGGAGCTGTTTTTT	CASTPGPRDSGELFF
.	TRBJ2-5	.	TRBV7-6	TGTGCCAGCAGCTTATCCCTGGTAATGGAGACCCAGTACTTC	CASSLSLVMETQYF
TRBD1	TRBJ1-6	.	TRBV12-3/TRBV12-4	TGTGCCAGCACCGACAGGGTTGGTTCACCCCTCCACTTT	CASTDRVGSPLHF
TRBD2	TRBJ2-7	.	TRBV7-9	TGTGCCAGCAGCTCCGGGGGGTTATACGAGCAGTACTTC	CASSSGGLYEQYF
TRBD1	TRBJ1-5	.	TRBV10-2	TGCGCCAGCAAAAAACAGGGGGCGGGCCAGCCCCAGCATTTT	CASKKQGAGQPQHF
.	TRBJ1-2	.	TRBV6-5	TGTGCCAGCAGTTCAGACGGGAACTATGGCTACACCTTC	CASSSDGNYGYTF
.	TRBJ1-1	.	TRBV5-5	TGTGCCAGCAGCCGACAGGAGAACACTGAAGCTTTCTTT	CASSRQENTEAFF
.	TRBJ2-1	.	TRBV5-6	TGTGCCAGCAGCTTTAGCGGTTTAAGCTCCTACAATGAGCAGTTCTTC	CASSFSGLSSYNEQFF
.	TRBJ2-3	.	TRBV29-1	TGCAGCGTTGATGGGACGGGCGGGGCCACAGATACGCAGTATTTT	CSVDGTGGATDTQYF
TRBD2	TRBJ2-5	.	TRBV19	TGTGCCAGTACCCCCTCGACTAGCGGGAAAGAGACCCAGTACTTC	CASTPSTSGKETQYF
.	TRBJ1-6	.	TRBV19	TGTGCCAGTAGTATTGAGGCCCGCTGGGGCCCCCTCCACTTT	CASSIEARWGPLHF
TRBD2	TRBJ2-3	once	TRBV6-4	TGTGCCAGCAGTGAGCGGGGGGGCACAGATACGCAGTATTTT	CASSERGGTDTQYF
.	TRBJ1-2	.	TRBV5-1	TGCGCCAGCAGCTTGGGTTCAGGGAGTTTCAGCTACACCTTC	CASSLGSGSFSYTF